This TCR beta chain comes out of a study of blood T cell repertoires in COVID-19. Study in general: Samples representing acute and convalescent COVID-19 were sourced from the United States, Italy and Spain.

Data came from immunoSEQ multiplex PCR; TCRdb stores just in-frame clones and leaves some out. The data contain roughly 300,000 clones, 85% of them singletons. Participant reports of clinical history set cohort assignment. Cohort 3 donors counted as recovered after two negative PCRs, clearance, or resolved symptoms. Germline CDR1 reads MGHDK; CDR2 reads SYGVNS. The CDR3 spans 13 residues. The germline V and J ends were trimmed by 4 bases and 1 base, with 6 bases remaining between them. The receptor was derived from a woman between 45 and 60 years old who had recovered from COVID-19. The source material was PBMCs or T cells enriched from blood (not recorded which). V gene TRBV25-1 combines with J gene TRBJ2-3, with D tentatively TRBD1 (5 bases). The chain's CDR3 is CASSGRGTDTQYF. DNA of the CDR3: TGTGCCAGCAGTGGCAGGGGCACAGATACGCAGTATTTT.